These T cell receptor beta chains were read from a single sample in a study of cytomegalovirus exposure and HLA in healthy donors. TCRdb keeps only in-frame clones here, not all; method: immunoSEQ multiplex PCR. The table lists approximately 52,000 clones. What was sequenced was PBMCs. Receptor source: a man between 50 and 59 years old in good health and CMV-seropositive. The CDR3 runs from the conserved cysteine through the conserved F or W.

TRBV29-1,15,CSVVRYGEENEKLFF
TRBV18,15,CASSRSDSEGTEAFF
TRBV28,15,CASNTLGTANYEQYF
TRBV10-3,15,CAISGPGTGANVLTF
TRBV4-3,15,CASSQDAGAGYEQYF
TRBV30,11,CAWAENTEAFF
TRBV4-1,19,CASSPTEGVRRTGNNEQFF
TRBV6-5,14,CASRPGTVNTEAFF
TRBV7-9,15,CASSLLAGGTDTQYF
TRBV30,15,CAWRPPDREGNTIYF
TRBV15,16,CATSSRLAGGTDTQYF
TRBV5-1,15,CASSFGTGRNQPQHF
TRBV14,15,CASSQEWTENQPQHF
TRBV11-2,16,CASSLDRGFSTDTQYF
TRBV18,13,CASSPGGPTEAFF
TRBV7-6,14,CASSSTGGTGELFF
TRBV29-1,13,CSVGAGQVTEAFF
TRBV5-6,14,CASKIGRVNTEAFF
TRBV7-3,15,CASTPGREGAGELFF
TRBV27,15,CASWRQGSLTGELFF
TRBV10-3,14,CAISGDRENQPQHF
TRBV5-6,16,CASSLLGDRLNTEAFF
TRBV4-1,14,CASSQWGRSYGYTF
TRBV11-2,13,CASSLEASGVEFF
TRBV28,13,CASSLQGPGIQYF
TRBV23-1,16,CASSQSSGEPRDGYTF
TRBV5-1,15,CASSAQTRDTGELFF
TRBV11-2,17,CASSPPQTDYSNQPQHF
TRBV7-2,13,CASSPQPTSEQYF
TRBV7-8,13,CASSFEGNQPQHF
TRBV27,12,CASSPGGYEQYF
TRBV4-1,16,CASSQLAGGMANEQFF
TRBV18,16,CASSPLGSQPFYGYTF
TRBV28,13,CASSLEESYEQYF
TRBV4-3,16,CASSQSNRPSENTIYF
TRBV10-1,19,CASSDPDSGRAVAKNIQYF
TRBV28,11,CASSFDYGYTF
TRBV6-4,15,CASREKVGEGTEAFF
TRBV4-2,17,CASSQGRGSIAYNEQFF
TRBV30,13,CARASGDHYEQYF
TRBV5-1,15,CASSLGDRRNTEAFF
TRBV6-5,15,CASSPLTALKMGAFF
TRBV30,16,CAWRHPGTGNPYGYTF
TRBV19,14,CASSWGQGFQPQHF
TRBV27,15,CASSLGTSSYNEQFF
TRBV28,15,CASSQAGTGRWEAFF
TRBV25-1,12,CASNFGGTEAFF
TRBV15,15,CATSGPGQGLEEQYF
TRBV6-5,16,CASSYSFGGGEETQYF
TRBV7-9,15,CASSLAGTGGEKLFF
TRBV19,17,CASSMGSTGSGANVLTF
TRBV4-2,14,CASSQGQGGSGYTF
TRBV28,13,CASSPRTGFGYTF
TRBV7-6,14,CASSLGANAYEQYF
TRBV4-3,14,CASSRGGSYNEQFF